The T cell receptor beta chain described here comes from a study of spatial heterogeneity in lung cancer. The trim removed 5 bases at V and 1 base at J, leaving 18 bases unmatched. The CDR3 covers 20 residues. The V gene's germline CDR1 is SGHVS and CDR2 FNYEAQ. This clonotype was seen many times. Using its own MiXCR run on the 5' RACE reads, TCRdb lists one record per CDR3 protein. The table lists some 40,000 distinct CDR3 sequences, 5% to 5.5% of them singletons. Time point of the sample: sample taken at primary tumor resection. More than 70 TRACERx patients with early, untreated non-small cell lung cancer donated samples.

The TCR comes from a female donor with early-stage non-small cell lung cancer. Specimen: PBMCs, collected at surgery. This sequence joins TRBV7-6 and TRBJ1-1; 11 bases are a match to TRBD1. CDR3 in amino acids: CASSPPPWRDRGVGNTEAFF. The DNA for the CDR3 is TGTGCCAGCAGCCCCCCTCCCTGGCGGGACAGGGGGGTGGGGAACACTGAAGCTTTCTTT.